A single sample gave rise to the 25 T cell receptor beta chains below, sequenced in a study of blood T cells in healthy people across ages. With a J-beta primer mix and a sample-barcoded 5' primer, a second PCR ran about 6 to 11 cycles. One entry per CDR3 protein results from TCRdb running MiXCR on the 5' RACE reads. This sample has 1.2 million to 1.5 million distinct CDR3 sequences, with approximately 40% found just once. Sequencing used blood. Receptors originate from a woman aged 18 to 35 in good health.

The chain carries TRBV6-1 and TRBJ2-3; D gene ambiguous. The ends were cut back, 2 bases at V and 2 bases at J, with 14 bases in the middle. From germline, CDR1 is MNHNS and CDR2 SASEGT. The CDR3 spans 16 residues. The DNA for the CDR3 is TGTGCCAGCAGTGAACGGATTCAAGGAAACACAGATACGCAGTATTTT. Encoded protein: CASSERIQGNTDTQYF.

A few counts support this clonotype. The rearrangement joins TRBV11-2 to TRBJ2-7; D is unresolved. The V gene's germline CDR1 is SGHAT and CDR2 FQNNGV. The CDR3 is 15 amino acids. V lost 5 bases, J lost 7 bases, and 21 bases lay in between. DNA of the CDR3: TGTGCCAGCAGCCCCCCCGGGCTCCTCCCAATGGAGCAGTACTTC. Translated, it gives CASSPPGLLPMEQYF.

V usage is TRBV7-2 and J usage is TRBJ1-5, with 9 bases lining up with TRBD1. Per germline, CDR1 SGHTA and CDR2 FQGNSA. Germline trimming cut 4 bases from V and 7 bases from J; bases unmatched to any gene: 8. The CDR3 totals 15 residues. DNA for the CDR3: TGTGCCAGCAGCTCGGGACAGGGCAAAGAGCAGCCCCAGCATTTT. Translation gives CASSSGQGKEQPQHF.

This clonotype was detected a few times. The chain combines TRBV7-9 with TRBJ2-1; 7 nucleotides align to TRBD2. V was clipped by 11 bases and J by 0 bases; unmatched bases: 4. CDR3 size: 13 residues. In germline, CDR1 is SEHNR, CDR2 FQNEAQ (reference sequence). The CDR3 loop reads CAGGRDSYNEQFF. DNA of the CDR3: TGTGCCGGCGGGAGAGACTCCTACAATGAGCAGTTCTTC.

This chain joins TRBV28 and TRBJ2-5; D gene uncertain. The J call may not be correct, given that the DNA end is closer to TRBJ2-7. The CDR3 runs 15 residues. Per the germline V gene, CDR1 is MDHEN and CDR2 is SYDVKM. CDR3 protein: CASSFVSAPQDEQYF. The CDR3 DNA is TGTGCCAGCAGTTTTGTGTCAGCCCCCCAGGACGAGCAGTACTTC.

The chain links TRBV6-6 to TRBJ1-5; no clear D gene. The CDR3 consists of 16 residues. Germline V lookup: CDR1 MNHNY, CDR2 SVGAGI (reference sequence). V lost 4 bases and J lost 0, with 13 bases in between. For the CDR3, the DNA is TGTGCCAGCAGTTTCAATTTACAGAATAGCAATCAGCCCCAGCATTTT. Residues: CASSFNLQNSNQPQHF.

This clonotype was seen a handful of times. The gene calls are TRBV5-1 and TRBJ2-1, with a tentative D call TRBD2 (6 bases). The germline V gene has CDR1 SGHRS and CDR2 YFSETQ. The CDR3 is 15 amino acids. V was cut by 4 bases and J by 0 bases, with 11 bases left in between. This CDR3 is CASSGSAGSYNEQFF. The CDR3 nucleotides read TGCGCCAGCAGCGGATCAGCGGGCTCCTACAATGAGCAGTTCTTC.

The V call is TRBV7-9, the J call TRBJ2-1; 9 bases line up with TRBD1. The germline V gene encodes CDR1 SEHNR and CDR2 FQNEAQ (reference sequence). V was pared by 5 bases and J by 6 bases, with 5 bases of the junction left unmatched. The CDR3 sequence is 14 residues long. Here the CDR3 DNA reads TGTGCCAGCAGCGGCCGGGACAGGGCCAATGAGCAGTTCTTC. Amino acids: CASSGRDRANEQFF.

The chain combines TRBV20-1 with TRBJ2-1, with TRBD2 matching over 10 bases. This CDR3 is 15 amino acids long. V gave up 0 bases and J gave up 7 bases; unmatched junction bases: 6. The V gene's germline CDR1 is DFQATT and CDR2 SNEGSKA (reference sequence). CDR3 nucleotide sequence: TGCAGTGCTAGAGATGTTCTAGCGGGGGTGAATGAGCAGTTCTTC. As protein: CSARDVLAGVNEQFF.

The J gene is TRBJ1-1, the V gene TRBV12-3 or TRBV12-4; D is perhaps TRBD1 (5 bases). CDR3 length: 16 amino acids. Trimming cost V 5 bases and J 1 base, with 17 bases left between them. The DNA for the CDR3 is TGTGCCAGCAGTCTGACCGGGGCCGAGGGGAACACTGAAGCTTTCTTT. Amino acids: CASSLTGAEGNTEAFF.

J is TRBJ1-2 and V is TRBV7-6, with D possibly TRBD1 on 5 matching bases. Trimming pared 5 bases from V and 4 bases from J, leaving 17 bases between. This CDR3 comprises 15 residues. Looked up from germline, CDR1 is SGHVS and CDR2 is FNYEAQ. The CDR3 region has the DNA TGTGCCAGCAGCGCGGGCGGTCCGGGGGTCTATGGCTACACCTTC. This encodes CASSAGGPGVYGYTF.

V is TRBV2 and J is TRBJ1-2; TRBD1 matches 8 bases. The V gene's germline CDR1 is SNHLY and CDR2 FYNNEI. V lost 7 bases to trimming and J lost 6 bases; unmatched junction nucleotides: 7. The CDR3 spans 13 residues. This chain's CDR3 is CASTPGGRNGYTF. The CDR3, as DNA: TGTGCCAGCACCCCAGGGGGCAGGAATGGCTACACCTTC.

The V gene is TRBV6-1, the J gene TRBJ2-1, with 14 bases aligning to TRBD2. The DNA end lines up better with TRBJ2-7; the J call may be wrong. Germline lookup yields CDR1 MNHNS and CDR2 SASEGT. This CDR3 has 18 residues. The CDR3 spells CASRAGTSGSGTYNEQYF. The DNA for the CDR3 is TGTGCCAGCAGAGCCGGGACTAGCGGGAGCGGGACCTACAATGAGCAGTACTTC.

This chain links TRBV20-1 with TRBJ2-5, with TRBD2 as a possible D gene (5 bases). This CDR3 comprises 12 residues. Germline CDR1 is DFQATT and CDR2 is SNEGSKA (reference sequence). V was cut by 1 base and J by 4 bases, with 7 bases left in between. Here the CDR3 DNA reads TGCAGTGCTAGAGTCCTAGCAGAGACCCAGTACTTC. Translation: CSARVLAETQYF.

This clonotype was counted many times. The rearrangement uses TRBV20-1 and TRBJ2-1; 10 bases are a match to TRBD2. Germline trimming cut 0 bases from V and 8 bases from J; bases unmatched to any gene: 7. CDR3 length: 15 amino acids. Germline CDR1 is DFQATT and CDR2 is SNEGSKA (reference sequence). As DNA, the CDR3 is TGCAGTGCTAGAGATTTGACTAGCGGGTTGGATGAGCAGTTCTTC. Translation gives CSARDLTSGLDEQFF.

This clonotype was seen a handful of times. The rearrangement links TRBV10-3 to TRBJ2-7; TRBD1 aligns across 8 bases. The CDR3 has 14 amino acids. Germline trimming cut 6 bases from V and 0 bases from J; bases unmatched to any gene: 4. From germline, CDR1 is ENHRY and CDR2 SYGVKD. CDR3: CAISDRGPSYEQYF. As DNA, the CDR3 is TGTGCCATCAGCGACAGGGGTCCCTCCTACGAGCAGTACTTC.

This clonotype turned up a few times. The chain couples TRBV20-1 to TRBJ1-1; no reliable D call. CDR3 length: 11 residues. Germline values: CDR1 DFQATT, CDR2 SNEGSKA (reference sequence). The V gene lost 6 bases and the J gene lost 2 bases, with 7 bases spanning the gap. CDR3 protein: CSASDNTEAFF. The DNA of the CDR3 is TGCAGTGCATCGGATAACACTGAAGCTTTCTTT.

This rearrangement joins TRBV20-1 to TRBJ2-3; D is perhaps TRBD2 (6 bases). This CDR3 spans 13 amino acids. The germline V and J ends were trimmed by 0 bases and 4 bases, with 8 bases remaining between them. Looked up from germline, CDR1 is DFQATT and CDR2 is SNEGSKA (reference sequence). The CDR3 spells CSARDRESDTQYF. DNA for the CDR3: TGCAGTGCTAGAGACCGGGAGTCAGATACGCAGTATTTT.

The V and J genes are TRBV29-1 and TRBJ2-1; either TRBD1 or TRBD2 may supply D (7 bases each). This CDR3 contains 13 residues. V lost 4 bases to trimming and J lost 8 bases, with 15 bases between them. Germline values: CDR1 SQVTM, CDR2 ANQGSEA. In DNA, the CDR3 is TGCAGCGTTGGCCAGGGGGGGTACTATGAGCAGTTCTTC. It codes for CSVGQGGYYEQFF.

This clonotype was seen a few times. The chain uses TRBV20-1 and TRBJ1-2, with D tentatively TRBD1 (5 bases). The CDR3 totals 13 residues. Germline loops: CDR1 DFQATT, CDR2 SNEGSKA (reference sequence). Trimming shortened V by 0 bases and J by 9 bases, and 14 bases separated the two germline ends. Here the CDR3 reads CSARDPSGGSYTF. The CDR3, as DNA: TGCAGTGCTAGAGATCCGTCGGGGGGAAGCTACACCTTC.

The V call is TRBV7-2, the J call TRBJ1-1; D gene unclear. The germline V gene has CDR1 SGHTA and CDR2 FQGNSA. V lost 2 bases and J 3 bases, leaving 7 bases between the germline ends. This CDR3 has 13 amino acids. The DNA for the CDR3 is TGTGCCAGCAGCTTAAGGTGGGACACTGAAGCTTTCTTT. As protein: CASSLRWDTEAFF.

The rearrangement joins TRBV7-8 to TRBJ2-1; 11 nucleotides match TRBD2. The CDR3 runs to 18 residues. Germline loops: CDR1 SGHVS, CDR2 FQNEAQ. Trimming cost V 6 bases and J 3 bases; bases outside gene matches: 13. Here the CDR3 reads CASRGTSGDTMNYNEQFF. The CDR3 DNA sequence: TGTGCCAGCAGAGGGACTAGCGGAGACACAATGAACTACAATGAGCAGTTCTTC.

The chain links TRBV7-2 to TRBJ2-5; TRBD2 matches 8 bases. The J call may be wrong; the DNA end is better matched by TRBJ2-7. Germline CDR1 SGHTA, CDR2 FQGNSA. This CDR3 contains 15 residues. The CDR3 here is CASSSVDSGIYEQYF. The CDR3 coding sequence is TGTGCCAGCAGCTCCGTCGATAGCGGGATTTACGAGCAGTACTTC.

The chain combines TRBV6-5 with TRBJ2-1; 11 bases match TRBD2. Trimming at V came to 0 bases and at J to 7 bases, leaving 8 bases not matched to a gene. The CDR3 consists of 17 residues. Germline V lookup: CDR1 MNHEY, CDR2 SVGAGI. This CDR3 is CASSYSAGLAASNEQFF. CDR3 DNA: TGTGCCAGCAGTTACTCGGCGGGACTAGCGGCGTCGAATGAGCAGTTCTTC.

This clonotype was detected a few times. This chain links TRBV12-3 or TRBV12-4 with TRBJ1-6; D not resolved. V was clipped by 10 bases and J by 7 bases, with 20 bases between them. The CDR3 has 15 residues. For the CDR3, the DNA is TGTGCCACCAAGTTAGTACAGCGACGAAATTCACCCCTCCACTTT. Amino acid sequence: CATKLVQRRNSPLHF.